This T cell receptor (beta chain) originates from a study of blood T cell repertoires in COVID-19. Looking at the study overall: Each recovered donor of Cohort 3 presented with two negative PCRs, clearance, or symptom resolution. Sites across the United States, Italy and Spain contributed samples from acute and convalescent COVID-19.

Participant-reported clinical history was the basis for cohort assignment. V was cut by 5 bases and J by 6 bases, with 24 bases left in between. The CDR3 extends over 17 amino acids. The germline CDR1 and CDR2 sequences are SGHRS and YFSETQ. Authors' data handling: Amplification from reference gene primers served as the basis for estimated nucleated cell counts. Profiling relied on immunoSEQ multiplex PCR, and the TCRdb table lists in-frame clones only, not all of them. V, J and clone size were drawn from that table, and D and trimming were deduced from the DNA. In the table there are some 160,000 clones, around 80% of which are singletons.

Material for sequencing was PBMCs or T cells enriched from blood (not recorded which). The V call is TRBV5-1, the J call TRBJ2-1; tentative D call: TRBD2 (5 bases). The TCR originated in a woman aged 65 to 85 in a cohort exposed to, infected with or recovered from COVID-19 (not recorded which). CDR3 nucleotide sequence: TGCGCCAGCAGTCGAACACTGCGGACTCGTCTTTCCAATGAGCAGTTCTTC. Translation gives CASSRTLRTRLSNEQFF.